The 12 T cell receptor beta chains below come from one sample, sequenced in a study of cytomegalovirus exposure and HLA in healthy donors. Researchers ran the PCR with 60 Vbeta and 13 Jbeta primers. Repertoires were generated with immunoSEQ multiplex PCR, while TCRdb's copy carries only in-frame clones and drops some. The sample holds under 200,000 clones, approximately 71% seen once. Sequenced input: PBMCs. The source of these receptors is a woman aged 40-49 years in good health and CMV-seropositive.

The chain has TRBV9 and TRBJ1-4; a possible D gene is TRBD1 (5 bases). Germline V gene data show CDR1 as SGDLS and CDR2 as YYNGEE. V was shortened by 0 bases and J by 8 bases, with 14 bases between the two germline ends. This CDR3 is built from 15 residues. In nucleotides, the CDR3 is TGTGCCAGCAGCGTAGTGGCGGGGAGGGGCGAAAAACTGTTTTTT. Its translation is CASSVVAGRGEKLFF. Based on the CDR3 plus reference TRBV9 and TRBJ1-4, the full variable domain is DSGVTQTPKHLITATGQRVTLRCSPRSGDLSVYWYQQSLDQGLQFLIQYYNGEERAKGNILERFSAQQFPDLHSELNLSSLELGDSALYFCASSVVAGRGEKLFFGSGTQLSVL.

This clone was counted between two and nine times. The genes are TRBV25-1 and TRBJ2-1; TRBD2 might be the D (5 bases). The V gene's germline CDR1 is MGHDK and CDR2 SYGVNS. The CDR3 sequence is 17 residues long. V lost 10 bases and J 0 bases, leaving 22 bases between the germline ends. This CDR3 is CATKRKPGFRSYNEQFF. The CDR3 nucleotides read TGTGCCACCAAGCGGAAGCCTGGGTTCCGCTCCTACAATGAGCAGTTCTTC.

The chain uses TRBV6-6 and TRBJ1-1; TRBD1 might be the D (6 bases). This CDR3 has 14 amino acids. V was pared by 6 bases and J by 1 base, with 12 bases between. Germline lookup yields CDR1 MNHNY and CDR2 SVGAGI (reference sequence). The CDR3: CASSLVQGNTEAFF. CDR3 nucleotide sequence: TGTGCCAGCAGCTTGGTACAGGGGAACACTGAAGCTTTCTTT.

This chain uses TRBV18 with TRBJ1-2; the D gene is possibly TRBD1 (5 bases). This CDR3 contains 15 residues. Germline-derived CDR1 and CDR2 are KGHSH and LQKENI. The V and J ends lost 0 bases and 11 bases respectively, with 19 bases between them. The CDR3 nucleotides read TGTGCCAGCTCACCACCGGACGGGGCCGCCCGGGGGTACACCTTC. Translation: CASSPPDGAARGYTF.

A single count supports this clone. The CDR3 DNA is TGTGCCAGCAGTTCACGGACACGCAGCAATCAGCCCCAGCATTTT. It yields the protein CASSSRTRSNQPQHF. The V and J genes are TRBV28 and TRBJ1-5, with a tentative D call TRBD1 (5 bases). Trimming shortened V by 4 bases and J by 1 base, and 11 bases separated the two germline ends. The length of the CDR3 is 15 residues. Germline V lookup: CDR1 MDHEN, CDR2 SYDVKM.

CDR3 sequence (DNA): TGTGCCAGCAGTCGGACTAGCGGGCCTAATGAGCAGTTCTTC. Translating gives CASSRTSGPNEQFF. The rearrangement uses TRBV27 and TRBJ2-1; 11 positions agree with TRBD2. V shed 5 bases, J shed 7 bases, and the junction held 4 bases outside the gene matches. Germline values: CDR1 MNHEY, CDR2 SMNVEV (reference sequence). This CDR3 is built from 14 residues.

This CDR3 reads CASSPGDASNQPQHF. In DNA, the CDR3 is TGTGCCAGCTCACCGGGCGACGCTAGCAATCAGCCCCAGCATTTT. V gene TRBV18 combines with J gene TRBJ1-5; no reliable D call. The CDR3 sequence is 15 residues long. The germline V gene has CDR1 KGHSH and CDR2 LQKENI. Trimming removed 3 bases from V and 0 bases from J, with 9 bases in between.

The chain couples TRBV29-1 to TRBJ1-2; 7 bases are a match to TRBD1. The J segment lost 8 bases and the V segment lost 3 bases, leaving 9 bases of the junction unmatched. Germline assignment: CDR1 SQVTM and CDR2 ANQGSEA. The CDR3 loop spans 13 amino acids. CDR3 sequence (DNA): TGCAGCGTTGACGCGGGGGGCAGGGGGGGCTACACCTTC. Translation gives CSVDAGGRGGYTF.

This chain joins TRBV6-6 and TRBJ1-5; TRBD1 might be the D (6 bases). V was pared by 4 bases and J by 6 bases, with 10 bases between. Germline assignment: CDR1 MNHNY and CDR2 SVGAGI (reference sequence). The CDR3 is 13 amino acids. CDR3 protein: CASSSTGFQPQHF. The DNA of the CDR3 is TGTGCCAGCAGTTCTACAGGGTTTCAGCCCCAGCATTTT.

The rearrangement joins TRBV7-3 to TRBJ2-1; 9 bases map to TRBD2. Germline V gene sequence: CDR1 SGHTA, CDR2 FQGTGA. The CDR3 extends over 18 amino acids. V shed 1 base and J 6 bases; nucleotides not matched to a gene: 13. The CDR3 nucleotides are TGTGCCAGCAGCTTAAATTTGGGTGCAGCGGGAGGCTTCAATGAGCAGTTCTTC. Amino acid sequence: CASSLNLGAAGGFNEQFF.

In the case of this clone: One end of the junction varies from germline; a read error may be responsible. The V gene is TRBV7-7, the J gene TRBJ2-1; TRBD2 might be the D (6 bases). Germline V gene sequence: CDR1 SSHAT, CDR2 FNYEAQ (reference sequence). This CDR3 spans 13 amino acids. Here the CDR3 reads CASSLTSLNEQFF. The DNA of the CDR3 is TGTGCTAGCAGCTTAACTAGCCTAAATGAGCAGTTCTTC. Filled out from reference TRBV7-7 and TRBJ2-1, the complete variable domain reads GAGVSQSPRYKVTKRGQDVTLRCDPISSHATLYWYQQALGQGPEFLTYFNYEAQPDKSGLPSDRFSAERPEGSISTLTIQRTEQRDSAMYRCASSLTSLNEQFFGPGTRLTVL.

This clone turned up a few times. The V and J genes are TRBV30 and TRBJ1-3; D possibly corresponds to TRBD1 (6 bases). This CDR3 has 13 residues. The V gene's germline CDR1 is GTSNPN and CDR2 SVGIG (reference sequence). The CDR3, as DNA: TGTGCTTCGAAACCAGGGGCTGGAAACACCATATATTTT. This sequence encodes CASKPGAGNTIYF.